These T cell receptor beta chains were read from a single sample in a study of cytomegalovirus exposure and HLA in healthy donors. The table came from immunoSEQ multiplex PCR; TCRdb's copy has only in-frame clones and leaves some out. The sample consists of around 150,000 clones, 70% to 85% of them appearing once. Sequencing input: PBMCs. These receptors were obtained from a man aged 45-65 years in good health and CMV-seropositive. Each CDR3 is given with its conserved first and last residue. A D gene is named only where the DNA matches it firmly. The size of a clone is reported for some rows only, either as once, few or many, or as a class for expanded clones.

size	D	V	J	CDR3	DNA
few	.	TRBV19	TRBJ2-7	CASSLLTGYEQYF	TGTGCCAGTAGTCTTTTGACAGGTTACGAGCAGTACTTC
.	TRBD2	TRBV5-1	TRBJ2-5	CASSFGTSGLQETQYF	TGCGCCAGCAGCTTTGGGACTAGCGGGCTACAAGAGACCCAGTACTTC
once	TRBD2	TRBV18	TRBJ2-3	CASSPRGGASTDTQYF	TGTGCCAGCTCACCCCGGGGGGGGGCAAGCACAGATACGCAGTATTTT
.	.	TRBV6-1	TRBJ2-5	CASSEDKTLLETQYF	TGTGCCAGCAGTGAGGACAAAACGTTACTGGAGACCCAGTACTTC
once	.	TRBV5-4	TRBJ1-4	CASSSQGSGLGEKLFF	TGTGCCAGCAGCTCACAGGGATCAGGGTTAGGTGAAAAACTGTTTTTT
.	.	TRBV4-3	TRBJ2-7	CASSQDRTGGEQYF	TGCGCCAGCAGCCAAGATCGTACAGGCGGCGAGCAGTACTTC
.	.	TRBV5-1	TRBJ2-5	CASSLMLEGETQYF	TGCGCCAGCAGCTTAATGCTAGAGGGAGAGACCCAGTACTTC
.	.	TRBV19	TRBJ2-7	CASRAASSYEQYF	TGTGCCAGTAGGGCCGCTAGCTCCTACGAGCAGTACTTC
.	.	TRBV4-3	TRBJ2-2	CASSQGPLNTGELFF	TGCGCCAGCAGCCAAGGTCCCTTGAACACCGGGGAGCTGTTTTTT
.	TRBD1	TRBV6-5	TRBJ1-4	CASRRQGEVEKLFF	TGTGCCAGCAGACGACAGGGGGAAGTGGAAAAACTGTTTTTT